This T cell receptor (beta chain) was captured in a study of blood T cell repertoires in COVID-19. Assay: immunoSEQ multiplex PCR; the TCRdb copy retains only in-frame clones and omits some. The sample has some 300,000 clones, around 89% seen once. V was cut by 6 bases and J by 3 bases, with 13 bases left in between. The CDR3 contains 14 residues. The germline V gene has CDR1 ENHRY and CDR2 SYGVKD. Sequenced sample: peripheral blood. The chain links TRBV10-3 to TRBJ2-3, with D perhaps TRBD1 (7 bases). This TCR was sampled from a woman between 50 and 59 years old with COVID-19, enrolled during active disease. The chain's CDR3 is CAISGGQQTDTQYF. In DNA, the CDR3 is TGTGCCATCAGCGGGGGACAGCAAACAGATACGCAGTATTTT.